This TCR beta chain was captured by sequencing in a study of human T cells and chemical hapten exposure listed by TCRdb under 2021. For the study in its entirety: For sensitization, 2% DPC in acetone was applied to a 2 cm by 2 cm area of upper inner arm skin. Libraries were combined into a pool for sequencing, and differences in TCR yield between samples came mainly from small differences in library volumes within the pool. About 30 alopecia patients provided blood for TCR sequencing at one to four time points (pre-sensitization, 2, 6 and 24 weeks). Patient blood was sampled pre-sensitization (week 0) and at 2, 6 and about 24 weeks after DPC sensitization. From each blood RNA sample, both TCR alpha and TCR beta chains were sequenced. Patch tests used Finn chambers with 0.01% DPC on the upper back, scored after 6 days by International Contact Dermatitis Research Group standards. This study followed changes in the peripheral blood TCR repertoire in vivo during primary and secondary sensitization of alopecia patients to the hapten diphenylcyclopropenone (DPC). Alopecia areata with under or over 50% scalp involvement, alopecia totalis and alopecia universalis were represented in the patient cohort, which was mostly female. Throughout the study period of 20 to 30 weeks, patients also received therapeutic DPC doses to the scalp every week.

Library preparation used RACE. Sequenced using a NextSeq 500. Library preparation attached unique molecular identifiers to individual cDNA molecules for quantitative, reproducible TCR counting. In the paper's pipeline: A median of about 100,000 TCRs per sample was observed, with a range of roughly 20,000 to 750,000. V, J and CDR3 annotation of the TCR reads was carried out using the Decombinator software suite. To make PS versus PT1 abundance plots, every sample was subsampled to the same number of TCRs (28,000). Expanded TCRs were defined as absent before sensitization and observed at least eight times at the 2-week time point. TCRdb cleaned the public reads at Q25 with fastp, built clones with MiXCR and kept in-frame beta chains. One record per CDR3 amino acid sequence lists the most common genes and DNA. These V and J calls rely on TCRdb rather than the paper's analysis. In this sample the table shows over 30,000 distinct CDR3 sequences, over 7.5% of which occur a single time. Together, the top ten hold approximately 26% of the sample.

The sample's time point label, decoded: patch test 3, about 24 weeks after DPC sensitization. Read against the paper, the sample's treatment or condition label means: therapeutic diphenylcyclopropenone sensitization with weekly scalp DPC. Unfractionated whole blood was collected in Tempus Blood RNA tubes, and total RNA was extracted from that blood. At each patch-test visit, blood was drawn before the patch test was applied. Patients were considered eligible if aged 18 to 70, diagnosed with alopecia and deemed suitable for DPC therapy, and patients were excluded if pregnant. General conclusions and limits of the study: After repeated subsampling, changes were observed in the strength of the expansion versus patch-test correlation and in the threshold at which the correlation became significant. Alopecia, a presumed autoimmune disease, was present in all patients, so the immune response of the patients might differ from that of healthy individuals. A positive correlation was found between the number of PT1 expanded TCRs and patch test score, with significance reached at thresholds 8, 16 and 32 but not 4. No change with DPC sensitization was found in the number of TCRs above 1 in 1000 frequency, and no evidence of global repertoire structure alterations was found. Significantly more large CDR3 similarity clusters were formed by expanded TCRs than by pre-sensitization or healthy control sets, consistent with antigen-driven responses.

Comments on this clonotype: What this receptor recognizes is not known. It has no much larger one-base neighbor in the sample; base qualities were not kept.

The receptor comes from a man in his fifties or sixties with alopecia areata. Some clones in this sample may be carry-over from other donors' samples. This sample comprised whole blood, obtained in connection with sensitization to the hapten diphenylcyclopropenone (DPC).

Here is the DNA: TGTGCCAGCAGCTTAGACGCCAACACGAAGGCGTACTTC. Its translation reads: CASSLDANTKAYF. This receptor chain uses TRBV7-2 and TRBJ2-7, with no D gene named confidently. V and J are truncated by 1 base and 12 bases respectively, leaving an intervening sequence of 16 bases. Its CDR3 holds 13 amino acids, cysteine through phenylalanine. Only CDR3 DNA remains: 39 bases, in frame from the first base. The germline V gene gives CDR1 as SGHTA and CDR2 as FQGNSA.